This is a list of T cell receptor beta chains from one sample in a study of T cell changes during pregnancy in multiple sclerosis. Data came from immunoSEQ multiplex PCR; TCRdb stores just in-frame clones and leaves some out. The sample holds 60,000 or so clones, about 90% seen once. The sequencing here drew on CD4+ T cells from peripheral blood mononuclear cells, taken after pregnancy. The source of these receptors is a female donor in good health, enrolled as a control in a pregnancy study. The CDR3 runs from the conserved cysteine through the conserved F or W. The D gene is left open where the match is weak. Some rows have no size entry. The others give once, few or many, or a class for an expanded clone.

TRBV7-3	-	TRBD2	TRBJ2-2	TGTGCCAGCAGCTTAACTCGGACTAGCGCCGGGGAGCTGTTTTTT	CASSLTRTSAGELFF
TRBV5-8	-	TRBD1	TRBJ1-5	TGTGCCAGCAGCTCCGGGCCCGGACAGGGGGTGGTGAGCAATCAGCCCCAGCATTTT	CASSSGPGQGVVSNQPQHF
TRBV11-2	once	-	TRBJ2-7	TGTGCCAGCAGCCTGTTGGGCAACTACGAGCAGTACTTC	CASSLLGNYEQYF
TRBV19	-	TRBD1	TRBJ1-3	TGTGCCAGTAGTATAGTAGGGACAGGAGGTTCCGGAAACACCATATATTTT	CASSIVGTGGSGNTIYF
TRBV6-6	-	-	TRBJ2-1	TGTGCCACCCAGCGGCCCTCCAATGAGCAGTTCTTC	CATQRPSNEQFF
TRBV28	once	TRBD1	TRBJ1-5	TGTGCCAGCAGCTCACCATCCGGGACAGCCTATCAGCCCCAGCATTTT	CASSSPSGTAYQPQHF
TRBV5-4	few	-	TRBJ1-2	TGTGCCAGCAGCTTGGCGGGATCCAACTATGGCTACACCTTC	CASSLAGSNYGYTF
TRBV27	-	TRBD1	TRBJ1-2	TGTGCCAGCAGTCAAAACAGGGGAATGAGCAATGGCTACACCTTC	CASSQNRGMSNGYTF
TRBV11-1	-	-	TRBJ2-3	TGTGCCAGCAGCTTAGGTCGCAGAGGGACAGATACGCAGTATTTT	CASSLGRRGTDTQYF
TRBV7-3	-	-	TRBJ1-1	TGTGCCAGCAGCGCTAGCCCAACCACTGAAGCTTTCTTT	CASSASPTTEAFF
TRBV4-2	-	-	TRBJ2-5	TGTGCCAGCAGCTCAGGGCGGAATCAAGAGACCCAGTACTTC	CASSSGRNQETQYF
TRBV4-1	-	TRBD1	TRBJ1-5	TGCGCCAGCAGCCACCCCAAGGGGGCTAGCAATCAGCCCCAGCATTTT	CASSHPKGASNQPQHF
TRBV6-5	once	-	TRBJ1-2	TGTGCCAGCAGTTACCGTGCGGGGGAAGGGTATGGCTACACCTTC	CASSYRAGEGYGYTF
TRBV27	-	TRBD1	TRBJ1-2	TGTGCCAGGACTACGAACAGGGGTTTGCGCTATGGCTACACCTTC	CARTTNRGLRYGYTF
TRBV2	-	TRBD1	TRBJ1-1	TGTGCCAGCTTAAGGGACAGGACTACTATCGAAGCTTTCTTT	CASLRDRTTIEAFF
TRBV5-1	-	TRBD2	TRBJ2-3	TGCGCCAGCAGCTTGGTGAGCGGGGGCACAGATACGCAGTATTTT	CASSLVSGGTDTQYF